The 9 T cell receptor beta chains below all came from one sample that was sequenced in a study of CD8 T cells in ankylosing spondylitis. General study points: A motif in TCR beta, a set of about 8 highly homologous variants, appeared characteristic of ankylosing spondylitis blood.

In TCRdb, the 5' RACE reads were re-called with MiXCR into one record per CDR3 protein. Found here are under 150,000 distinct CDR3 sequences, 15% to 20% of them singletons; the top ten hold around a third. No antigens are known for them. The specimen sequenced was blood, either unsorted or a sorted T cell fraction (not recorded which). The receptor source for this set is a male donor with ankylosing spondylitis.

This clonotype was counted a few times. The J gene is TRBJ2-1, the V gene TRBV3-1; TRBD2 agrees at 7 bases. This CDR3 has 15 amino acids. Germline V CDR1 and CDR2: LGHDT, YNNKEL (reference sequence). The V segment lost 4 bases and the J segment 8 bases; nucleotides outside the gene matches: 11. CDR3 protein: CASSPAGTIIDEQFF. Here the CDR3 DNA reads TGTGCCAGCAGCCCAGCCGGGACTATTATCGATGAGCAGTTCTTC.

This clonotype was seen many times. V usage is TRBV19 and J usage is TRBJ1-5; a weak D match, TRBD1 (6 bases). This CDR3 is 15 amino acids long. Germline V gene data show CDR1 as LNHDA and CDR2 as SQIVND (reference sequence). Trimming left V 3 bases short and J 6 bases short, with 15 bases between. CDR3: CASSIWGVGGQPQHF. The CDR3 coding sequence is TGTGCCAGTAGTATCTGGGGGGTAGGGGGTCAGCCCCAGCATTTT.

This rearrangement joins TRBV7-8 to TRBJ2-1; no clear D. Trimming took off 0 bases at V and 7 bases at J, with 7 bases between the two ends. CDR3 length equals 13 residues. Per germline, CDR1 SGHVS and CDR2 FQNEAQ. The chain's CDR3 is CASSLARGNEQFF. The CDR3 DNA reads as TGTGCCAGCAGCTTAGCGCGTGGGAATGAGCAGTTCTTC. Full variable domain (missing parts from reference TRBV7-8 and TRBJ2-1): GAGVSQSPRYKVAKRGQDVALRCDPISGHVSLFWYQQALGQGPEFLTYFQNEAQLDKSGLPSDRFFAERPEGSVSTLKIQRTQQEDSAVYLCASSLARGNEQFFGPGTRLTVL.

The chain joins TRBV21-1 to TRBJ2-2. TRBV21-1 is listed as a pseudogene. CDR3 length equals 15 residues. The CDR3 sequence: CASSKRDNNTGELFF. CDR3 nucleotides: TGTGCCAGCAGCAAGAGAGACAATAACACCGGGGAGCTGTTTTTT.

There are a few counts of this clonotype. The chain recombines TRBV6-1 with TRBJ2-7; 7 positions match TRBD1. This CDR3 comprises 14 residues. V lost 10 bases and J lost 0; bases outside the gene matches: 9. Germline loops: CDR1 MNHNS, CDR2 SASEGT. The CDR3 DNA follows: TGTGCCACCCACACAGGGGCAACCTCCTACGAGCAGTACTTC. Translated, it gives CATHTGATSYEQYF.

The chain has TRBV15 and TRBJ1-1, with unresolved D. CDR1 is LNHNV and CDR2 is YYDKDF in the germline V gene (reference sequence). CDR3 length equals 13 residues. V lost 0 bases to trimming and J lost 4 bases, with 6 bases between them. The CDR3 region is CATSREVGTEAFF. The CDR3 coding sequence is TGTGCCACCAGCAGAGAAGTGGGCACTGAAGCTTTCTTT. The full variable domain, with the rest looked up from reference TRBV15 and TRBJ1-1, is DAMVIQNPRYQVTQFGKPVTLSCSQTLNHNVMYWYQQKSSQAPKLLFHYYDKDFNNEADTPDNFQSRRPNTSFCFLDIRSPGLGDTAMYLCATSREVGTEAFFGQGTRLTVV.

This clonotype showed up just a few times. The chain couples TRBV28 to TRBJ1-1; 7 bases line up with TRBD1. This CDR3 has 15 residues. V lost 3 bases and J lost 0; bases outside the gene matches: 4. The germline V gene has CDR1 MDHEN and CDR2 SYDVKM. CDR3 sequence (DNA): TGTGCCAGCAGTTTGTACAGGGGCCTGAACACTGAAGCTTTCTTT. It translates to CASSLYRGLNTEAFF.

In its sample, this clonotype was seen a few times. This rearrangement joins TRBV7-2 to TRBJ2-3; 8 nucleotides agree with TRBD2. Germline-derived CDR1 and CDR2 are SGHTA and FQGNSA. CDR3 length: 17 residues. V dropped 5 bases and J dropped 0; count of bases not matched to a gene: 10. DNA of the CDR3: TGTGCCAGCAGCCTTGTCCTTAGCGGGATCAGCACAGATACGCAGTATTTT. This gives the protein CASSLVLSGISTDTQYF.

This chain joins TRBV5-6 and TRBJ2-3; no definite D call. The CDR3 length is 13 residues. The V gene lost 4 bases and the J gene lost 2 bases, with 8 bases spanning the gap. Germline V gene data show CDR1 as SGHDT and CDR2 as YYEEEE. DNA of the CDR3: TGTGCCAGCAGCACGGACCTCACAGATACGCAGTATTTT. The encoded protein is CASSTDLTDTQYF.